This T cell receptor beta chain stems from a study of T cells after yellow fever vaccination. Study-wide points: Subsequent to the booster, the majority of primary-vaccination clones reappeared (roughly 96% CD4, 85% to 90% CD8). Weaker overall, the secondary response nonetheless peaked faster (day 5 versus 15).

Researchers made TCR cDNA using 5'RACE template switching, and this step added a universal primer site and UMIs. TCRdb ran MiXCR on the 5' RACE reads and lists one entry per CDR3 protein. The table has approximately 510,000 distinct CDR3 sequences, 20% to 25% seen once. The V end was cut by 0 bases, the J end by 5 bases, with 11 bases between. Germline CDR1 is SGDLS and CDR2 is YYNGEE. The CDR3 is made up of 15 amino acids. Ten or more counts support this clonotype. What it recognizes is unknown. Sequenced here: PBMCs, sampled about 21 days after the first yellow fever vaccination. The receptor was derived from a man younger than 35 who received the YFV17D yellow fever vaccine. The V and J genes are TRBV9 and TRBJ2-2; tentative D call: TRBD2 (7 bases). The CDR3 DNA is TGTGCCAGCAGCGTAGGAGGGGGGGCGACCGGGGAGCTGTTTTTT. As protein: CASSVGGGATGELFF.